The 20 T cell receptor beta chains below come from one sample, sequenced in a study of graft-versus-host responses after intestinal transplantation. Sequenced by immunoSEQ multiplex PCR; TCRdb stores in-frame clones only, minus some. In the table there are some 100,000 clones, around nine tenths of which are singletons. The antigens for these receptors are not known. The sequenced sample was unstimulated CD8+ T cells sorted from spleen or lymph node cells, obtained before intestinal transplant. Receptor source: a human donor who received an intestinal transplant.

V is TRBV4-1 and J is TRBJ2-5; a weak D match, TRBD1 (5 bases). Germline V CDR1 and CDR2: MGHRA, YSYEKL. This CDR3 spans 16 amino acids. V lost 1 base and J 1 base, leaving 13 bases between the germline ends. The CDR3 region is CASSQAERTSQETQYF. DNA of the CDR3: TGCGCCAGCAGCCAAGCCGAACGGACAAGCCAAGAGACCCAGTACTTC.

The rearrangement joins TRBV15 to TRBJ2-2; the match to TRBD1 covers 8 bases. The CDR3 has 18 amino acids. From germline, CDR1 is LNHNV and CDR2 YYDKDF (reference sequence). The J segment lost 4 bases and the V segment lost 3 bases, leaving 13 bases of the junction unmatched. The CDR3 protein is CATSRGQDVGIVTGELFF. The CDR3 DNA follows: TGTGCCACCAGCAGGGGACAGGACGTTGGGATCGTCACCGGGGAGCTGTTTTTT.

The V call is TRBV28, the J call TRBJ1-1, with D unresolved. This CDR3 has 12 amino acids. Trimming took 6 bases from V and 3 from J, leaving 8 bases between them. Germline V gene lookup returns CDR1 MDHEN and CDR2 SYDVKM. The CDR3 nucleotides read TGTGCCAGCAGGGACTGGGACACTGAAGCTTTCTTT. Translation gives CASRDWDTEAFF.

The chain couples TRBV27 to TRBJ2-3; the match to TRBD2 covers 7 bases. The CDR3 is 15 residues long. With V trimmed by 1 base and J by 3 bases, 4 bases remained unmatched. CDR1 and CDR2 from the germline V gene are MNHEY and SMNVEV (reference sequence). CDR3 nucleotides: TGTGCCAGCAGTTTATGGGGGGGGGTGACAGATACGCAGTATTTT. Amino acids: CASSLWGGVTDTQYF.

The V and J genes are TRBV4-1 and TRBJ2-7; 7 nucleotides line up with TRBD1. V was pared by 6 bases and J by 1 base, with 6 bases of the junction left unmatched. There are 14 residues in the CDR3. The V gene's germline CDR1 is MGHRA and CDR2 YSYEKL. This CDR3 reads CASSHRDRSYEQYF. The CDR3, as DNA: TGCGCCAGCAGTCACCGGGACAGATCCTACGAGCAGTACTTC.

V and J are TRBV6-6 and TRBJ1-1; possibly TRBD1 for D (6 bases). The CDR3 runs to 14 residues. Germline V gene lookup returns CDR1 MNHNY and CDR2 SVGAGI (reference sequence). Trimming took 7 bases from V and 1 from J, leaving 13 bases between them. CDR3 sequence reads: CASTGGAGNTEAFF. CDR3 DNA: TGTGCCAGCACTGGGGGGGCGGGGAACACTGAAGCTTTCTTT.

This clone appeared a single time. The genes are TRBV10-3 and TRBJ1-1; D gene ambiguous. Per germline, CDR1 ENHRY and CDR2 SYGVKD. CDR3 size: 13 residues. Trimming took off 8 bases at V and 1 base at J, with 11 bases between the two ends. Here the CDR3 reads CAIGPVGNTEAFF. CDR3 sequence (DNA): TGTGCCATCGGACCGGTCGGGAACACTGAAGCTTTCTTT.

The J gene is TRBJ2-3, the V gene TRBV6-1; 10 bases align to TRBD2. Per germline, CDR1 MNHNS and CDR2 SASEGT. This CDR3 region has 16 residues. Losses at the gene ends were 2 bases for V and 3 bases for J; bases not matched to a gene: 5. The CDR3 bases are TGTGCCAGCAGTGAAACCGGGACTAGCGCGACAGATACGCAGTATTTT. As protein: CASSETGTSATDTQYF.

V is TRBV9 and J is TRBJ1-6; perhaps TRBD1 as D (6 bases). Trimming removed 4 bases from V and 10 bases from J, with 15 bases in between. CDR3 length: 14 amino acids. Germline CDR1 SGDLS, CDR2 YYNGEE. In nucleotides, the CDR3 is TGTGCCAGCAGCCTGTCAGGGGTGGGCTCACCCCTCCACTTT. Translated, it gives CASSLSGVGSPLHF.

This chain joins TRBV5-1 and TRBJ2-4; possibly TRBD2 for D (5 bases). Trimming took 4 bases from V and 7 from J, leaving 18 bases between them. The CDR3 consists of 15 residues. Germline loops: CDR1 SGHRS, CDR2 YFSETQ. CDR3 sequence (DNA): TGCGCCAGCAGCCCCCCTTACGAGGGATCCAACATTCAGTACTTC. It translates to CASSPPYEGSNIQYF.

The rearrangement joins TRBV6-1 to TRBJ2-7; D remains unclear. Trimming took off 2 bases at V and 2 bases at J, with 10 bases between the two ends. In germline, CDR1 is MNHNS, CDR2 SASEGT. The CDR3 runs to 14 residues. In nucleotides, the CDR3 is TGTGCCAGCAGTGAATTGCCAGGACCCTACGAGCAGTACTTC. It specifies CASSELPGPYEQYF.

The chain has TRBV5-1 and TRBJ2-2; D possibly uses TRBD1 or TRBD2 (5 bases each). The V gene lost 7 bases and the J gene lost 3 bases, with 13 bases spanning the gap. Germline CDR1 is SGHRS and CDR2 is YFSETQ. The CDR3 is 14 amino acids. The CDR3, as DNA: TGCGCCAGCTACGACGGGGCGGACACCGGGGAGCTGTTTTTT. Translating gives CASYDGADTGELFF.

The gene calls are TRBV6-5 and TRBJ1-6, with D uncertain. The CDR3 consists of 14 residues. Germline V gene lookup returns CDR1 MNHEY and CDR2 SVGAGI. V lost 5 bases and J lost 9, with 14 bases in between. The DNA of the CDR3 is TGTGCCAGCAGTCTGACATCAGAGTCTTCACCCCTCCACTTT. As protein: CASSLTSESSPLHF.

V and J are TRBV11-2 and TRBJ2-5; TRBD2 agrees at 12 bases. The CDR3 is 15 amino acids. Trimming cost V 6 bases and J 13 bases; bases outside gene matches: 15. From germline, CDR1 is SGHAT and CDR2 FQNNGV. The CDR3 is CASRHGRTSGAIGYF. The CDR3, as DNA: TGTGCCAGCAGACACGGACGGACTAGCGGGGCTATAGGGTACTTC.

The CDR3 loop is CASSQAGVLKETQYF. The CDR3 DNA reads as TGTGCCAGCAGCCAAGCAGGGGTCCTAAAAGAGACCCAGTACTTC. The chain recombines TRBV4-2 with TRBJ2-5; D may be TRBD1 (6 bases). V lost 1 base, J lost 3 bases, and 12 bases lay in between. The germline gives CDR1 LGHNA, CDR2 YNFKEQ. This CDR3 spans 15 amino acids.

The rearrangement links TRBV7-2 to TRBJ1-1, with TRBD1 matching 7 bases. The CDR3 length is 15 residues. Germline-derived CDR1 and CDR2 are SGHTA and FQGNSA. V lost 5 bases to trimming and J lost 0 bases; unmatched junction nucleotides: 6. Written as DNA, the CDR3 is TGTGCCAGCAGCGCGCCCGGGACAGTGAACACTGAAGCTTTCTTT. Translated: CASSAPGTVNTEAFF.

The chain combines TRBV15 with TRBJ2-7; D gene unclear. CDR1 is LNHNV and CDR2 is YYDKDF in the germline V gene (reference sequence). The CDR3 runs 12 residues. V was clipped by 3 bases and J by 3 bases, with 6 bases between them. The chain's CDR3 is CATSSGDYEQYF. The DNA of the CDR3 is TGTGCCACCAGCAGTGGGGACTACGAGCAGTACTTC.

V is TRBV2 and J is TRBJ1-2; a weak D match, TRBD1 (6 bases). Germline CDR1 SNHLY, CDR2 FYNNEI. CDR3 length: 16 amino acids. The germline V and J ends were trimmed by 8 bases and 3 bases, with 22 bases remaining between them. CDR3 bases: TGTGCCAGCGGCGAGAGACACAGGGCGCTAGACTATGGCTACACCTTC. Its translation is CASGERHRALDYGYTF.

Here the CDR3 DNA reads TGCGCCAGCAGCCCCGGGACAGGGAATGAGCAGTTCTTC. As protein: CASSPGTGNEQFF. The V and J genes are TRBV10-1 and TRBJ2-1; TRBD1 agrees at 9 bases. V lost 6 bases to trimming and J lost 7 bases; unmatched junction nucleotides: 4. Germline loops: CDR1 WNHNN, CDR2 SYGVQD (reference sequence). The CDR3 loop spans 13 amino acids.

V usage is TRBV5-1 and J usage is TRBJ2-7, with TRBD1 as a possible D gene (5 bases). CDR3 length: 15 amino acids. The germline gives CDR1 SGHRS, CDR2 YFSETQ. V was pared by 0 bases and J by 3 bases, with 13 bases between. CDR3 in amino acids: CASSLGVGQVYEQYF. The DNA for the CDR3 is TGCGCCAGCAGCTTGGGGGTGGGGCAGGTCTACGAGCAGTACTTC.